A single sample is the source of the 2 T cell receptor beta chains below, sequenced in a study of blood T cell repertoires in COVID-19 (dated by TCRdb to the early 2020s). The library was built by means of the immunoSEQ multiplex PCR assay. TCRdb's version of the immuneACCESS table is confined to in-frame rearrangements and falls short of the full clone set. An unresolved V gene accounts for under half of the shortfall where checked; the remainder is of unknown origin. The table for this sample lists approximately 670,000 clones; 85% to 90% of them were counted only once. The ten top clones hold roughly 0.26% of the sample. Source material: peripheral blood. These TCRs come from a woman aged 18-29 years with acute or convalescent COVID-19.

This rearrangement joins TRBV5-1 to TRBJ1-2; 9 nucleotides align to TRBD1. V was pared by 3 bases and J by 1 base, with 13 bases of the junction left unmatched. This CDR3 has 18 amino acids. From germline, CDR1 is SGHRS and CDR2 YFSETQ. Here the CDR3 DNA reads TGCGCCAGCAGCTCCCCTCGTGAGGGACAGGGAGGTAACTATGGCTACACCTTC. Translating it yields CASSSPREGQGGNYGYTF.

The CDR3 loop reads CASSPGTGDAIEQYF. The CDR3 DNA reads TGTGCCAGCAGTCCCGGGACAGGGGATGCTATCGAGCAGTACTTC. The V gene is TRBV3-1 (or the pseudogene TRBV3-2), the J gene TRBJ2-7; TRBD1 matches at 10 bases. The CDR3 runs to 15 residues. Germline values: CDR1 LGHDT, CDR2 YNNKEL (reference sequence). Trimming cost V 6 bases and J 6 bases; bases outside gene matches: 11.